The present T cell receptor (beta chain) was sequenced within a study of T-cell reconstitution after alpha-beta-depleted transplantation in children. A TCRbeta library incorporating unique molecular identifiers was prepared. MiXCR, applied by TCRdb to the PCR reads, yields one record per CDR3 protein. The repertoire holds hundreds of thousands of distinct CDR3 sequences, with roughly a tenth as singletons. This clonotype was counted at least ten times. Its antigen is not known. The junction departs from germline at one end; a sequencing error may be responsible. Study findings and constraints: Roughly two months post-transplant, alpha-beta T cells reportedly originated from several hundred graft clones that had expanded. For some patients, TCRbeta diversity was high at day 60 because of recipient T cells and thymic progenitors that survived.

CDR1 and CDR2 (germline): MDHEN, SYDVKM. CDR3 length: 14 residues. This TCR came from a boy less than two years old with acute myeloid leukemia, due to receive a stem cell transplant. The rearrangement joins TRBV28 to TRBJ2-7; D gene uncertain. This specimen was PBMCs, taken before TCRalphabeta/CD19-depleted stem cell transplant. The CDR3 bases are TGTGCCAGCACTCCCAATCCCGCAGGAGCAAGGGCAGACTTC. Amino acid sequence: CASTPNPAGARADF. Filled out from reference TRBV28 and TRBJ2-7, the complete variable domain reads DVKVTQSSRYLVKRTGEKVFLECVQDMDHENMFWYRQDPGLGLRLIYFSYDVKMKEKGDIPEGYSVSREKKERFSLILESASTNQTSMYLCASTPNPAGARADFGPGTRLTVT.